This T cell receptor (beta chain) was identified during a study of blood T cell repertoires in COVID-19. Overall study context: Sites in the United States, Italy and Spain provided acute and convalescent COVID-19 samples.

This CDR3 has 14 residues. The germline V gene has CDR1 LGHNA and CDR2 YNFKEQ. V was clipped by 0 bases and J by 6 bases, with 11 bases between them. Profiled with immunoSEQ multiplex PCR; TCRdb holds only in-frame clones, not every one. The sample consists of hundreds of thousands of clones, 88% of them appearing once. The receptor was derived from a man aged 40-55 years with acute or convalescent COVID-19. The chain links TRBV4-2 to TRBJ2-5, with D maybe TRBD1 (6 bases). The sequenced material came from peripheral blood. CDR3 protein: CASSQEGQGQTQYF. CDR3 DNA: TGTGCCAGCAGCCAAGAAGGGCAGGGGCAGACCCAGTACTTC.